Presented here are 30 T cell receptor beta chains from one specimen sequenced in a study of blood T cell repertoires in COVID-19. Assay: immunoSEQ multiplex PCR; the TCRdb copy retains only in-frame clones and omits some. Of 200,000 to 250,000 clones in the sample, 84% were seen once. The sample taken for sequencing was peripheral blood. All receptors derive from a man over 45 with active or convalescent COVID-19.

This clone was recorded at least ten times. This rearrangement joins TRBV2 to TRBJ1-6, with TRBD1 identical over 8 bases. Germline V gene lookup returns CDR1 SNHLY and CDR2 FYNNEI. V lost 5 bases, J lost 7 bases, and 7 bases stayed unmatched. The CDR3 consists of 15 residues. The CDR3 DNA reads as TGTGCCAGCAGTCCTCTGACAGGGGAGAATTCACCCCTCCACTTT. Its translation: CASSPLTGENSPLHF.

V is TRBV3-1 (or the pseudogene TRBV3-2) and J is TRBJ1-4; 10 bases map to TRBD1. The germline V gene has CDR1 LGHDT and CDR2 YNNKEL (reference sequence). V lost 4 bases and J lost 8; bases outside the gene matches: 13. The CDR3 has 17 residues. The CDR3 is CASSPPGQGTGEEKLFF. CDR3 nucleotides: TGTGCCAGCAGCCCTCCGGGACAGGGGACAGGAGAGGAAAAACTGTTTTTT.

The V and J genes are TRBV4-1 and TRBJ2-1, with 8 bases that match TRBD2. The CDR3 consists of 15 residues. CDR1 and CDR2 from the germline V gene are MGHRA and YSYEKL. V lost 2 bases to trimming and J lost 7 bases; unmatched junction nucleotides: 7. CDR3 nucleotides: TGCGCCAGCAGCCAACCTATAGCGGGACGAAATGAGCAGTTCTTC. It translates to CASSQPIAGRNEQFF.

This clone appeared once. V usage is TRBV2 and J usage is TRBJ2-1; possible D gene TRBD1, 5 bases. Germline values: CDR1 SNHLY, CDR2 FYNNEI. The CDR3 loop spans 14 amino acids. V lost 2 bases, J lost 9 bases, and 14 bases lay in between. CDR3 nucleotide sequence: TGTGCCAGCAGTGAAAGGAAGGGGCGCACTGAGCAGTTCTTC. Protein product: CASSERKGRTEQFF.

This chain connects TRBV5-1 to TRBJ2-5; 8 nucleotides line up with TRBD1. Germline V gene sequence: CDR1 SGHRS, CDR2 YFSETQ. There are 16 residues in the CDR3. V shed 0 bases and J 5 bases; nucleotides not matched to a gene: 9. Written as DNA, the CDR3 is TGCGCCAGCAGCTTGGTTCAGGGGGCGTTTTCGGAGACCCAGTACTTC. Amino acid sequence: CASSLVQGAFSETQYF.

The gene calls are TRBV7-8 and TRBJ2-7; perhaps TRBD2 as D (6 bases). The germline CDR1 and CDR2 sequences are SGHVS and FQNEAQ. Trimming removed 3 bases from V and 6 bases from J, with 9 bases in between. This CDR3 is 12 amino acids long. CDR3 loop: CASSLGGGEQYV. The CDR3 nucleotides are TGTGCCAGCAGCTTGGGGGGTGGCGAGCAGTACGTC.

This sequence joins TRBV9 and TRBJ2-1, with TRBD1 identical over 9 bases. With V trimmed by 2 bases and J by 4 bases, 7 bases remained unmatched. This CDR3 contains 16 residues. Germline loops: CDR1 SGDLS, CDR2 YYNGEE. CDR3 sequence (DNA): TGTGCCAGCAGCGTTACACCCGGGACAGGGTACAATGAGCAGTTCTTC. Amino acid sequence: CASSVTPGTGYNEQFF.

In its sample, this clone was seen a few times. CDR3 in amino acids: CASSQDTGGETQYF. For the CDR3, the DNA is TGTGCCAGCAGCCAAGATACGGGGGGGGAGACCCAGTACTTC. The V and J genes are TRBV3-1 (or the pseudogene TRBV3-2) and TRBJ2-5; 8 bases line up with TRBD2. J lost 5 bases, V lost 0 bases, and 2 bases had no gene match. The CDR3 has 14 amino acids. Germline CDR1 reads LGHDT; CDR2 reads YNNKEL (reference sequence).

The chain recombines TRBV19 with TRBJ1-5, with D hard to call. CDR3 length: 19 residues. Trimming pared 3 bases from V and 0 bases from J, leaving 21 bases between. Germline V gene sequence: CDR1 LNHDA, CDR2 SQIVND (reference sequence). CDR3 loop: CASSIGSVWGSGSNQPQHF. In DNA form, the CDR3 reads TGTGCCAGTAGTATTGGGAGTGTCTGGGGTTCGGGTAGCAATCAGCCCCAGCATTTT.

J is TRBJ1-5 and V is TRBV6-6; no reliable D call. The germline V gene has CDR1 MNHNY and CDR2 SVGAGI (reference sequence). The V end was cut by 8 bases, the J end by 3 bases, with 8 bases between. The CDR3 consists of 12 residues. The CDR3 bases are TGTGCCAGCGGACTGCCCAATCAGCCCCAGCATTTT. Protein: CASGLPNQPQHF.

This clone was found a few times. This rearrangement joins TRBV3-1 (or the pseudogene TRBV3-2) to TRBJ2-5; TRBD1 matches 10 bases. The CDR3 covers 20 residues. Germline V gene lookup returns CDR1 LGHDT and CDR2 YNNKEL (reference sequence). Trimming removed 0 bases from V and 2 bases from J; junction bases left unmatched: 15. CDR3 sequence: CASSQDRDGSGTGAQETQYF. CDR3 nucleotide sequence: TGTGCCAGCAGCCAAGATAGGGACGGATCGGGGACAGGGGCTCAAGAGACCCAGTACTTC.

V and J are TRBV7-3 and TRBJ2-3, with TRBD2 matching 8 bases. The V segment lost 6 bases and the J segment 1 base; nucleotides outside the gene matches: 6. Germline V gene data show CDR1 as SGHTA and CDR2 as FQGTGA. The CDR3 runs to 15 residues. The chain's CDR3 is CASSRSGERTDTQYF. For the CDR3, the DNA is TGTGCCAGCAGTCGTAGCGGGGAACGCACAGATACGCAGTATTTT.

This chain connects TRBV28 to TRBJ2-1; TRBD2 matches at 13 bases. Germline V gives CDR1 MDHEN, CDR2 SYDVKM. Losses at the gene ends were 2 bases for V and 0 bases for J; bases not matched to a gene: 10. The CDR3 totals 20 residues. CDR3 region: CASSLSRLAGGTSSYNEQFF. The CDR3 coding sequence is TGTGCCAGCAGTTTAAGTCGACTAGCGGGGGGAACTAGCTCCTACAATGAGCAGTTCTTC. The variable domain in full, with the rest retrieved from reference TRBV28 and TRBJ2-1, is DVKVTQSSRYLVKRTGEKVFLECVQDMDHENMFWYRQDPGLGLRLIYFSYDVKMKEKGDIPEGYSVSREKKERFSLILESASTNQTSMYLCASSLSRLAGGTSSYNEQFFGPGTRLTVL.

The rearrangement joins TRBV19 to TRBJ1-2; TRBD1 might be the D (5 bases). The CDR3 is 15 residues long. Germline-derived CDR1 and CDR2 are LNHDA and SQIVND (reference sequence). V was trimmed by 9 bases and J by 2 bases, leaving 19 bases between them. In DNA form, the CDR3 reads TGTGCCAGCTTCGGGCCGGAGGGACCCAACTATGGCTACACCTTC. It codes for CASFGPEGPNYGYTF.

The rearrangement links TRBV29-1 to TRBJ1-1, with 7 bases aligning to TRBD1. Germline V lookup: CDR1 SQVTM, CDR2 ANQGSEA. The CDR3 consists of 14 residues. V was clipped by 4 bases and J by 1 base; unmatched bases: 6. The CDR3 region has the DNA TGCAGCGTTGTTGGAGGGGGCCCGAACACTGAAGCTTTCTTT. This sequence encodes CSVVGGGPNTEAFF.

The gene calls are TRBV28 and TRBJ1-5; 8 bases are a match to TRBD1. The trim removed 6 bases at V and 9 bases at J, leaving 10 bases unmatched. CDR1 and CDR2 (germline): MDHEN, SYDVKM. This CDR3 is 14 amino acids long. CDR3 in amino acids: CASSGQGKSLPQHF. The CDR3 bases are TGTGCCAGCAGCGGACAGGGCAAATCATTGCCCCAGCATTTT. The full variable domain, in which reference TRBV28 and TRBJ1-5 provide the parts outside the CDR3, is DVKVTQSSRYLVKRTGEKVFLECVQDMDHENMFWYRQDPGLGLRLIYFSYDVKMKEKGDIPEGYSVSREKKERFSLILESASTNQTSMYLCASSGQGKSLPQHFGDGTRLSIL.

The chain uses TRBV4-3 and TRBJ1-2; 7 bases map to TRBD1. The CDR3 covers 16 residues. Germline-derived CDR1 and CDR2 are LGHNA and YSLEER. V dropped 0 bases and J dropped 8; count of bases not matched to a gene: 12. The chain's CDR3 is CASSQDAPTGRHGYTF. The CDR3 DNA reads as TGCGCCAGCAGCCAAGACGCCCCGACAGGGAGGCACGGCTACACCTTC.

V and J are TRBV15 and TRBJ2-3, with a possible D match to TRBD2 (5 bases). This CDR3 has 17 amino acids. CDR1 is LNHNV, CDR2 YYDKDF, per germline (reference sequence). Trimming left V 0 bases short and J 1 base short, with 14 bases between. The CDR3 bases are TGTGCCACCAGCAGAGATGGTCCAGGACTTCGCACAGATACGCAGTATTTT. This codes for CATSRDGPGLRTDTQYF.

V and J are TRBV27 and TRBJ2-2; 10 bases are shared with TRBD1. The length of the CDR3 is 17 residues. The V gene's germline CDR1 is MNHEY and CDR2 SMNVEV (reference sequence). The V segment lost 3 bases and the J segment 3 bases; nucleotides outside the gene matches: 7. The CDR3 DNA is TGTGCCAGCAGTTTTAAGCGGGACAGGGGTGACACCGGGGAGCTGTTTTTT. It is translated as CASSFKRDRGDTGELFF.

This chain links TRBV5-1 with TRBJ1-1, with 11 bases identical to TRBD1. The V and J ends lost 4 bases and 3 bases, in that order; junction bases with no gene match: 11. Per the germline V gene, CDR1 is SGHRS and CDR2 is YFSETQ. CDR3 length: 17 residues. In DNA, the CDR3 is TGCGCCAGCAGCCCCTGGGGACAGGGGGTTCTGGACACTGAAGCTTTCTTT. It yields the protein CASSPWGQGVLDTEAFF. Drawing the rest from reference TRBV5-1 and TRBJ1-1, the complete variable domain is KAGVTQTPRYLIKTRGQQVTLSCSPISGHRSVSWYQQTPGQGLQFLFEYFSETQRNKGNFPGRFSGRQFSNSRSEMNVSTLELGDSALYLCASSPWGQGVLDTEAFFGQGTRLTVV.

This clone came up once. This chain links TRBV29-1 with TRBJ1-1, with 12 bases aligning to TRBD1. With V trimmed by 4 bases and J by 1 base, 1 base remained unmatched. The CDR3 extends over 14 amino acids. CDR1 SQVTM and CDR2 ANQGSEA come from the germline V gene. The CDR3 here is CSVGDRGQNTEAFF. The CDR3, as DNA: TGCAGCGTTGGGGACAGGGGGCAGAACACTGAAGCTTTCTTT. The full variable domain, completed using reference TRBV29-1 and TRBJ1-1, is SAVISQKPSRDICQRGTSLTIQCQVDSQVTMMFWYRQQPGQSLTLIATANQGSEATYESGFVIDKFPISRPNLTFSTLTVSNMSPEDSSIYLCSVGDRGQNTEAFFGQGTRLTVV.

Written as DNA, the CDR3 is TGTGCCAGCAGTCGGGATCCCCAAGAGACCCAGTACTTC. Translating gives CASSRDPQETQYF. The rearrangement links TRBV6-2 or TRBV6-3 to TRBJ2-5; D is perhaps TRBD2 (5 bases). The CDR3 totals 13 residues. The germline V gene encodes CDR1 MNHEY and CDR2 SVGEGT. Trimming stripped 5 bases from V and 1 base from J, with 8 bases between.

The chain recombines TRBV30 with TRBJ2-7, with 9 bases fitting TRBD1. Germline V gene lookup returns CDR1 GTSNPN and CDR2 SVGIG (reference sequence). V gave up 3 bases and J gave up 4 bases; unmatched junction bases: 10. CDR3 length: 15 amino acids. The CDR3 sequence is CAWSSPGQGSYEQYF. The DNA for the CDR3 is TGTGCCTGGAGCTCCCCGGGACAGGGATCGTACGAGCAGTACTTC.

This chain joins TRBV2 and TRBJ1-6; 11 bases map to TRBD1. Germline lookup yields CDR1 SNHLY and CDR2 FYNNEI. V shed 7 bases and J 9 bases; nucleotides not matched to a gene: 8. This CDR3 is 15 amino acids long. CDR3 bases: TGTGCCAGCACCCCTTCGGACAGGGGGCCTTCACCCCTCCACTTT. Its protein product is CASTPSDRGPSPLHF.

This clone has more than one count but fewer than ten. The rearrangement links TRBV5-4 to TRBJ1-1; 10 bases are a match to TRBD1. Germline V CDR1 and CDR2: SGHNT, YYREEE (reference sequence). With 0 bases clipped from V and 4 bases from J, the junction kept 9 bases outside the gene matches. The length of the CDR3 is 17 residues. CDR3 region: CASSLAGGQGFPTEAFF. Here the CDR3 DNA reads TGTGCCAGCAGCTTGGCCGGGGGACAGGGGTTTCCCACTGAAGCTTTCTTT.

The genes are TRBV7-3 and TRBJ1-1, with 9 bases matching TRBD1. J was trimmed by 4 bases and V by 4 bases; bases with no gene match: 7. This CDR3 has 15 amino acids. Germline V gene lookup returns CDR1 SGHTA and CDR2 FQGTGA. CDR3 nucleotides: TGTGCCAGCAGCTCTACAGGGGGCAGGGGCACTGAAGCTTTCTTT. It encodes CASSSTGGRGTEAFF. Combining the CDR3 with reference TRBV7-3 and TRBJ1-1 gives the whole variable domain GAGVSQTPSNKVTEKGKYVELRCDPISGHTALYWYRQSLGQGPEFLIYFQGTGAADDSGLPNDRFFAVRPEGSVSTLKIQRTERGDSAVYLCASSSTGGRGTEAFFGQGTRLTVV.

The chain employs TRBV7-8 and TRBJ2-3; 9 bases agree with TRBD1. V shed 5 bases and J 5 bases; nucleotides not matched to a gene: 11. CDR1 and CDR2 (germline): SGHVS, FQNEAQ. The CDR3 totals 16 residues. This chain's CDR3 is CASSPKRDRVRDTQYF. The CDR3 coding sequence is TGTGCCAGCAGCCCGAAACGGGACAGGGTTAGAGATACGCAGTATTTT.

V gene TRBV28 combines with J gene TRBJ2-7; 13 bases fit TRBD2. The CDR3 loop spans 15 amino acids. The V and J ends lost 2 bases and 2 bases, in that order; junction bases with no gene match: 0. The germline CDR1 and CDR2 sequences are MDHEN and SYDVKM. CDR3 coding DNA: TGTGCCAGCAGTTTAGGACTAGCGGGAGCCTACGAGCAGTACTTC. As protein: CASSLGLAGAYEQYF.

The chain is built from TRBV6-2 or TRBV6-3 and TRBJ2-3, with unresolved D. The V gene lost 2 bases and the J gene lost 15 bases, with 12 bases spanning the gap. This CDR3 comprises 11 residues. CDR1 and CDR2 from the germline V gene are MNHEY and SVGEGT. CDR3 nucleotides: TGTGCCAGCAGTTACGGCTTTTTCAAATATTTT. This gives the protein CASSYGFFKYF.

The table lists this clone with a few counts. V usage is TRBV5-1 and J usage is TRBJ2-2; D gene uncertain. With 0 bases removed from V and 0 bases from J, the gap between germline ends came to 9 bases. Germline assignment: CDR1 SGHRS and CDR2 YFSETQ. The CDR3 has 16 amino acids. In DNA, the CDR3 is TGCGCCAGCAGCTTGGAAACTATAGCGAACACCGGGGAGCTGTTTTTT. Its protein product is CASSLETIANTGELFF. The whole variable domain, filled in from reference TRBV5-1 and TRBJ2-2, reads KAGVTQTPRYLIKTRGQQVTLSCSPISGHRSVSWYQQTPGQGLQFLFEYFSETQRNKGNFPGRFSGRQFSNSRSEMNVSTLELGDSALYLCASSLETIANTGELFFGEGSRLTVL.